This paragraph covers one T cell receptor beta chain sequence. These data are taken from a study of blood T cell repertoires in COVID-19. Germline V gene data show CDR1 as SGHTA and CDR2 as FQGNSA. The CDR3 spans 16 residues. Trimming left V 4 bases short and J 3 bases short, with 18 bases between. TCRdb keeps only in-frame clones here, not all; method: immunoSEQ multiplex PCR. The sample lists fewer than 65,000 clones, around 80% occurring once. This clonotype was sampled from a young man with COVID-19, enrolled during active disease. Material: peripheral blood. The chain joins TRBV7-2 to TRBJ1-1; D is perhaps TRBD1 (6 bases). For the CDR3, the DNA is TGTGCCAGCAGCTCAGGACAGCTCACTAGGTACACTGAAGCTTTCTTT. Residues: CASSSGQLTRYTEAFF.